A single sample gave rise to the 18 T cell receptor beta chains below, sequenced in a study of cytotoxic CD8 clonotypes in ibrutinib-treated CLL (dated by TCRdb to the early 2020s). Library construction relied on the immunoSEQ multiplex PCR assay. Here the immuneACCESS table is served through TCRdb, limited to in-frame sequences with V and J called. Missing clones are a known gap in these copies; in checked studies unresolved V genes cover under half, and the rest lacks a known reason. The sample contains about 160,000 clones, 84% of them found a single time. Of the sample, under 5.5% is held by the ten largest clones. The sample's time point, from its label and the paper: approximately 25 months on ibrutinib. This sample comprised PBMCs, obtained after 24 months of ibrutinib treatment. These receptors originate from a human donor with chronic lymphocytic leukemia.

The table lists this clone with a few counts. This rearrangement joins TRBV10-3 to TRBJ1-3; D gene unclear. V was trimmed by 2 bases and J by 8 bases, leaving 13 bases between them. The CDR3 consists of 14 residues. Germline lookup yields CDR1 ENHRY and CDR2 SYGVKD. In nucleotides, the CDR3 is TGTGCCATCAGTGAGCCAGAACGGGGAGACACCATATATTTT. It translates to CAISEPERGDTIYF.

The J gene is TRBJ2-5, the V gene TRBV4-1, with no clear D. Germline V gene lookup returns CDR1 MGHRA and CDR2 YSYEKL. The V end lost 10 bases, the J end lost 0 bases, and 3 bases lay between the germline ends. The CDR3 is 10 amino acids. In DNA form, the CDR3 reads TGCGCCACCCACCAAGAGACCCAGTACTTC. Residues: CATHQETQYF.

The gene calls are TRBV5-6 and TRBJ1-4; the D is unclear. With 0 bases removed from V and 0 bases from J, the gap between germline ends came to 6 bases. The CDR3 is 15 amino acids. Germline values: CDR1 SGHDT, CDR2 YYEEEE. DNA of the CDR3: TGTGCCAGCAGCTTGGGTGGCACAACTAATGAAAAACTGTTTTTT. It is translated as CASSLGGTTNEKLFF.

The chain couples TRBV6-1 to TRBJ1-5; no clear D. V was shortened by 0 bases and J by 4 bases, with 13 bases between the two germline ends. Germline V lookup: CDR1 MNHNS, CDR2 SASEGT. This CDR3 contains 16 residues. In nucleotides, the CDR3 is TGTGCCAGCAGTGAAGCGGGGTGGGCAGCAAATCAGCCCCAGCATTTT. Protein: CASSEAGWAANQPQHF.

The chain joins TRBV5-1 to TRBJ2-7, with D possibly being TRBD2 (5 bases). The CDR3 has 14 residues. The germline CDR1 and CDR2 sequences are SGHRS and YFSETQ. V was trimmed by 4 bases and J by 2 bases, leaving 13 bases between them. The CDR3, as DNA: TGCGCCAGCAGCCCGAGCGGACCGGCCTACGAGCAGTACTTC. It specifies CASSPSGPAYEQYF.

J is TRBJ2-3 and V is TRBV7-2; D possibly matches TRBD1 or TRBD2 (5 bases each). The CDR3 is 16 amino acids. Looked up from germline, CDR1 is SGHTA and CDR2 is FQGNSA. V was trimmed by 5 bases and J by 1 base, leaving 16 bases between them. DNA for the CDR3: TGTGCCAGCAGCCCTGGGGGTACCCGTGGCACAGATACGCAGTATTTT. Protein: CASSPGGTRGTDTQYF. The full variable domain, with the rest looked up from reference TRBV7-2 and TRBJ2-3, is GAGVSQSPSNKVTEKGKDVELRCDPISGHTALYWYRQSLGQGLEFLIYFQGNSAPDKSGLPSDRFSAERTGGSVSTLTIQRTQQEDSAVYLCASSPGGTRGTDTQYFGPGTRLTVL.

The V call is TRBV7-9, the J call TRBJ2-2; the D gene is possibly TRBD1 (5 bases). The CDR3 loop spans 16 amino acids. Germline V gene sequence: CDR1 SEHNR, CDR2 FQNEAQ (reference sequence). Trimming left V 0 bases short and J 5 bases short, with 13 bases between. The CDR3, as DNA: TGTGCCAGCAGCTTAGCGCCAGGGCCGGAAACCGGGGAGCTGTTTTTT. This translates into CASSLAPGPETGELFF.

The chain combines TRBV29-1 with TRBJ1-2, with 8 nucleotides matching TRBD1. Looked up from germline, CDR1 is SQVTM and CDR2 is ANQGSEA. The CDR3 covers 16 residues. The V segment lost 0 bases and the J segment 5 bases; nucleotides outside the gene matches: 11. The CDR3 coding sequence is TGCAGCGTTGAAGATCACAGGACAGGGTTTCGGTATGGCTACACCTTC. Its translation is CSVEDHRTGFRYGYTF.

This clone was picked up one time. The chain has TRBV27 and TRBJ2-7; maybe TRBD1 (6 bases). CDR1 and CDR2 (germline): MNHEY, SMNVEV (reference sequence). Trimming cost V 5 bases and J 3 bases, with 14 bases left between them. The CDR3 contains 14 residues. The CDR3 here is CASSPPGHHYEQYF. In DNA form, the CDR3 reads TGTGCCAGCAGTCCTCCGGGACACCACTACGAGCAGTACTTC.

The rearrangement joins TRBV9 to TRBJ1-2; perhaps TRBD1 as D (6 bases). The V end was cut by 7 bases, the J end by 0 bases, with 19 bases between. Germline lookup yields CDR1 SGDLS and CDR2 YYNGEE. The CDR3 runs 16 residues. The DNA for the CDR3 is TGTGCCAGCGCCTCCAGGGGATCATTAGCTAACTATGGCTACACCTTC. Residues: CASASRGSLANYGYTF.

J is TRBJ2-6 and V is TRBV6-6; unclear D gene. CDR1 and CDR2 from the germline V gene are MNHNY and SVGAGI (reference sequence). V was cut by 6 bases and J by 2 bases, with 11 bases left in between. This CDR3 is built from 15 residues. The CDR3 DNA reads TGTGCCAGCAGCCCCTCTCCCCCTGGGGCCAACGTCCTGACTTTC. Amino acids: CASSPSPPGANVLTF.

Here the CDR3 DNA reads TGTGCCAGCTTACAGGTCTTTAAAAACATTCAGTACTTC. It codes for CASLQVFKNIQYF. This chain connects TRBV28 to TRBJ2-4; maybe TRBD1 (5 bases). There are 13 residues in the CDR3. Germline V gene sequence: CDR1 MDHEN, CDR2 SYDVKM. V was clipped by 8 bases and J by 4 bases, with 12 bases between them. Drawing the rest from reference TRBV28 and TRBJ2-4, the complete variable domain is DVKVTQSSRYLVKRTGEKVFLECVQDMDHENMFWYRQDPGLGLRLIYFSYDVKMKEKGDIPEGYSVSREKKERFSLILESASTNQTSMYLCASLQVFKNIQYFGAGTRLSVL.

The chain carries TRBV9 and TRBJ1-4; 7 nucleotides line up with TRBD1. Losses at the gene ends were 1 base for V and 8 bases for J; bases not matched to a gene: 11. CDR1 and CDR2 (germline): SGDLS, YYNGEE. The CDR3 length is 16 residues. CDR3 nucleotides: TGTGCCAGCAGCGTACCCACCGGGACAGAAGGGGAAAAACTGTTTTTT. Encoded protein: CASSVPTGTEGEKLFF.

The chain links TRBV28 to TRBJ2-7, with D unresolved. The V end lost 5 bases, the J end lost 2 bases, and 7 bases lay between the germline ends. Germline V gene lookup returns CDR1 MDHEN and CDR2 SYDVKM. This CDR3 has 12 residues. CDR3 nucleotide sequence: TGTGCCAGCAGTACGACCCCCTACGAGCAGTACTTC. Its translation is CASSTTPYEQYF.

The rearrangement uses TRBV5-1 and TRBJ2-1, with 8 bases aligning to TRBD2. Per germline, CDR1 SGHRS and CDR2 YFSETQ. This CDR3 contains 14 residues. With 4 bases clipped from V and 6 bases from J, the junction kept 6 bases outside the gene matches. The CDR3 nucleotides are TGCGCCAGCAGCCCCCCGGGAGGGGCCAATGAGCAGTTCTTC. Translated, it gives CASSPPGGANEQFF.

The chain links TRBV6-5 to TRBJ1-5, with TRBD1 matching 9 bases. Germline V lookup: CDR1 MNHEY, CDR2 SVGAGI. This CDR3 has 15 residues. J lost 5 bases, V lost 6 bases, and 8 bases had no gene match. The CDR3 DNA is TGTGCCAGCAGGAAAGGGACAGGGTCGTATCAGCCCCAGCATTTT. Translated: CASRKGTGSYQPQHF.

This clone was picked up many times. The V and J genes are TRBV2 and TRBJ1-1; D unresolved. The CDR3 extends over 13 amino acids. The V end was cut by 8 bases, the J end by 4 bases, with 14 bases between. Per germline, CDR1 SNHLY and CDR2 FYNNEI. The CDR3 region is CASSPPAGTEAFF. The CDR3 DNA is TGTGCCAGCTCCCCCCCCGCCGGCACTGAAGCTTTCTTT.

This clone has more than one count but fewer than ten. One junction end does not reproduce the germline sequence, and a read error may be involved. The chain joins TRBV7-9 to TRBJ2-7; 9 bases fit TRBD2. Germline V gene data show CDR1 as SEHNR and CDR2 as FQNEAQ (reference sequence). The CDR3 has 12 residues. The CDR3: CASSLGSGGPHF. The CDR3 DNA follows: TGTGCCAGCAGCTTGGGGAGCGGGGGGCCGCACTTC.